The rows below give T cell receptor beta chains drawn from one sample of a study of blood T cell repertoires in COVID-19. Some clones are missing from TCRdb's copy, which holds only in-frame ones; the method was immunoSEQ multiplex PCR. This table holds roughly 21,000 clones, less than 90% found once. The sequencing sample was made of peripheral blood. These receptors were taken from a human donor with acute or convalescent COVID-19. The donor label of this sample is uncertain. The CDR3 runs from the conserved cysteine through the conserved F or W.

V: TRBV4-2
CDR3: CASSQPTRTSGATDTQYF

V: TRBV9
CDR3: CASSAPGFAETQYF

V: TRBV4-1
CDR3: CASSQIDRANTGELFF

V: TRBV6-5
CDR3: CASSYLASGSSNEQFF

V: TRBV3-1/TRBV3-2
CDR3: CASSQGYSYSNQPQHF

V: TRBV10-1
CDR3: CASSSSGNSYEQYF

V: TRBV5-4
CDR3: CANSRGLDYNEQFF

V: TRBV5-6
CDR3: CASSLGPGRGANVLTF

V: TRBV10-1
CDR3: CASSEVAGGEANYGYTF

V: TRBV7-2
CDR3: CASSLREGASNEKLFF

V: TRBV10-3
CDR3: CAISGAGQGYNEQFF